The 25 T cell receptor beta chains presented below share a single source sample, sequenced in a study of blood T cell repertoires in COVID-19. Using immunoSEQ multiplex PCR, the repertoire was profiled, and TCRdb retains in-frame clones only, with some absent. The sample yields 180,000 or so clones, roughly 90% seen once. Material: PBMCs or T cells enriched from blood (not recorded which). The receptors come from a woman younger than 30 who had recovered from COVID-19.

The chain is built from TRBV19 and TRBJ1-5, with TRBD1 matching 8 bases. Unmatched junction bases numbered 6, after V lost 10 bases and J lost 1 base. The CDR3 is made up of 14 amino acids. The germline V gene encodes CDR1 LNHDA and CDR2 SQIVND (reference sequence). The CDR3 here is CATRTGTSNQPQHF. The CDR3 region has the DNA TGTGCCACCCGGACAGGGACCAGCAATCAGCCCCAGCATTTT.

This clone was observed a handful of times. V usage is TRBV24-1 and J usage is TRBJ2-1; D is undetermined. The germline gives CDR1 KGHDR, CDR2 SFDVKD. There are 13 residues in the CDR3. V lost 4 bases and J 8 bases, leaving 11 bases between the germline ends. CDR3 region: CATSDHSFDEQFF. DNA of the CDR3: TGTGCCACCAGTGACCATAGCTTCGATGAGCAGTTCTTC.

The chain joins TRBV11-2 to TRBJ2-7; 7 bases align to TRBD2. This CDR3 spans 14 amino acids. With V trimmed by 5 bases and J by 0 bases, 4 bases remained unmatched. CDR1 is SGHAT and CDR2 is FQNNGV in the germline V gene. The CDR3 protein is CASSTRTSSYEQYF. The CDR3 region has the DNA TGTGCCAGCAGCACGCGGACTAGCTCCTACGAGCAGTACTTC.

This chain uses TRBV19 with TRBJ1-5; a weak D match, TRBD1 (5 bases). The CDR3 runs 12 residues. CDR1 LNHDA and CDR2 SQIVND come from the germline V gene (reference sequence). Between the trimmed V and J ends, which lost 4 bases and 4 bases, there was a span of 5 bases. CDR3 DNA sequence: TGTGCCAGTAGTAGACAGAATCAGCCCCAGCATTTT. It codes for CASSRQNQPQHF.

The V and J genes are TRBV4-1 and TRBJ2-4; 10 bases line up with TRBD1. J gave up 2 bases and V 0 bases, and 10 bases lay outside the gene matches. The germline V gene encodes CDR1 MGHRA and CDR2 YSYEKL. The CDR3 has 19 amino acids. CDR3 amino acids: CASSQERDRGPLTKNIQYF. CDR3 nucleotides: TGCGCCAGCAGCCAAGAGCGGGACAGGGGTCCACTAACCAAAAACATTCAGTACTTC.

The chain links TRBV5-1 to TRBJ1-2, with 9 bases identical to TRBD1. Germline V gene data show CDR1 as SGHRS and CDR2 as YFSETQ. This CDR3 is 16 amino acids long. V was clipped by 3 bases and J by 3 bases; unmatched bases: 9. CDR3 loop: CASSSLTGTGHYGYTF. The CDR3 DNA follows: TGCGCCAGCAGCTCCTTGACTGGGACAGGGCACTATGGCTACACCTTC.

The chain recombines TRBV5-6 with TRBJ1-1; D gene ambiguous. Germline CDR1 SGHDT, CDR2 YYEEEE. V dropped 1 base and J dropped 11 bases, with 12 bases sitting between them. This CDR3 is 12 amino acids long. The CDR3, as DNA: TGTGCCAGCAGCTTGCCCTCCACGCGGGCTTTCTTT. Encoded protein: CASSLPSTRAFF.

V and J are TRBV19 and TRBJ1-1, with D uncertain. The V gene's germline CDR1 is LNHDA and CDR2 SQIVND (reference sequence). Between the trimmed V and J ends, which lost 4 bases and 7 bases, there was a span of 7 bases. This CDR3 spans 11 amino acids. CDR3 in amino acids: CASSRLNEAFF. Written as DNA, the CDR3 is TGTGCCAGTAGTAGACTTAATGAAGCTTTCTTT. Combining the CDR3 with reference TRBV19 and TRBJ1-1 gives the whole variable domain DGGITQSPKYLFRKEGQNVTLSCEQNLNHDAMYWYRQDPGQGLRLIYYSQIVNDFQKGDIAEGYSVSREKKESFPLTVTSAQKNPTAFYLCASSRLNEAFFGQGTRLTVV.

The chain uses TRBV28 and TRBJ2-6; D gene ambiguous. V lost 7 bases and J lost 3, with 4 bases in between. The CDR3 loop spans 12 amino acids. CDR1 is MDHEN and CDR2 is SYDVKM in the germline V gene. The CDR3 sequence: CASNNGANVLTF. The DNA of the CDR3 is TGTGCCAGCAATAATGGGGCCAACGTCCTGACTTTC.

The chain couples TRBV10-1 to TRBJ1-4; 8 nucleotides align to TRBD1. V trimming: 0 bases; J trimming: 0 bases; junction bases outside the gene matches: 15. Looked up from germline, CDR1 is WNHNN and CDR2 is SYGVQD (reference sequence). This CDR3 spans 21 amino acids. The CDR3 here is CASSESTLSGGGITTNEKLFF. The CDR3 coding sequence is TGCGCCAGCAGTGAGTCGACTCTTTCAGGGGGCGGAATCACAACTAATGAAAAACTGTTTTTT.

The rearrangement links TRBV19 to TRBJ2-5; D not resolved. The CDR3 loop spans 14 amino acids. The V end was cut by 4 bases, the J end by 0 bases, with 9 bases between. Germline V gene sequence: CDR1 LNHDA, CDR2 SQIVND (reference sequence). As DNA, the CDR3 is TGTGCCAGTAGTAAGGCGGAACACCAAGAGACCCAGTACTTC. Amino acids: CASSKAEHQETQYF. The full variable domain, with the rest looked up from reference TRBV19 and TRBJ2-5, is DGGITQSPKYLFRKEGQNVTLSCEQNLNHDAMYWYRQDPGQGLRLIYYSQIVNDFQKGDIAEGYSVSREKKESFPLTVTSAQKNPTAFYLCASSKAEHQETQYFGPGTRLLVL.

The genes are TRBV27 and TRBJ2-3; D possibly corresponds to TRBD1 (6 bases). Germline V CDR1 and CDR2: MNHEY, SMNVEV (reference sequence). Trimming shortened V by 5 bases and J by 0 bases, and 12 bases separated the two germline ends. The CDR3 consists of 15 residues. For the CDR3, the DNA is TGTGCCAGCAGTCCCAGGGGTAGGAGCACAGATACGCAGTATTTT. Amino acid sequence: CASSPRGRSTDTQYF.

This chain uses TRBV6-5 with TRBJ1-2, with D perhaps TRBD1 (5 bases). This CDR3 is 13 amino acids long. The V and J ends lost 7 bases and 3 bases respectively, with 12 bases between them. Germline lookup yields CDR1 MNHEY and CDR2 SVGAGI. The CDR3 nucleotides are TGTGCCAGCACGCGGGACCCGGACTATGGCTACACCTTC. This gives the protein CASTRDPDYGYTF.

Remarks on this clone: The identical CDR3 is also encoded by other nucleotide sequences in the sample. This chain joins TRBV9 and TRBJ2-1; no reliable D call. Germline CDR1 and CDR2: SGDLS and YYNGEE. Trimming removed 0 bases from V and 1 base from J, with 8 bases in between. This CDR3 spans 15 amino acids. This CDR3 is CASSVGGRSYNEQFF. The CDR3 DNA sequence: TGTGCCAGCAGCGTAGGTGGGCGATCCTACAATGAGCAGTTCTTC.

The CDR3 loop reads CASSQVLFGGLREQYF. CDR3 bases: TGTGCCAGCAGCCAAGTTTTGTTTGGTGGCCTGAGGGAGCAGTACTTC. The chain carries TRBV4-2 and TRBJ2-7; D gene ambiguous. Germline CDR1 reads LGHNA; CDR2 reads YNFKEQ. Between the trimmed V and J ends, which lost 1 base and 7 bases, there was a span of 20 bases. This CDR3 region has 16 residues.

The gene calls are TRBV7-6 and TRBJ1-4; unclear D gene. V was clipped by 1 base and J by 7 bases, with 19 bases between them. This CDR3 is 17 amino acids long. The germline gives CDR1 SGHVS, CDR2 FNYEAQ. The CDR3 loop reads CASSLGDKPGNGEKLFF. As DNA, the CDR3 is TGTGCCAGCAGCTTAGGCGACAAGCCGGGGAACGGTGAAAAACTGTTTTTT.

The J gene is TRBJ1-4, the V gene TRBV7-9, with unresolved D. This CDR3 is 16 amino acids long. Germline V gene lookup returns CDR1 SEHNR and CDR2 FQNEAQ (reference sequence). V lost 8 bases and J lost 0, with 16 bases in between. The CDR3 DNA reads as TGTGCCAGCGCCCAAGGGAGAGGAGCAACTAATGAAAAACTGTTTTTT. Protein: CASAQGRGATNEKLFF.

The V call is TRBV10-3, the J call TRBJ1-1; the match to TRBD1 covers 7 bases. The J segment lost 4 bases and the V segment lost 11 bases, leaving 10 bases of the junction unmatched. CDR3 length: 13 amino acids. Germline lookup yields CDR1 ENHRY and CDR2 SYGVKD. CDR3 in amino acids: CAPTRGLGTEAFF. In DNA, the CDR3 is TGTGCCCCAACTAGGGGGCTGGGCACTGAAGCTTTCTTT.

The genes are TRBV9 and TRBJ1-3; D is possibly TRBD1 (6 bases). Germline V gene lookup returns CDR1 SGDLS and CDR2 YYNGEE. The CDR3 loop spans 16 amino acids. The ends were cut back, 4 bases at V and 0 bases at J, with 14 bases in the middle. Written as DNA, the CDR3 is TGTGCCAGCAGCCGTCACACGGACAGCTCTGGAAACACCATATATTTT. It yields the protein CASSRHTDSSGNTIYF.

Here the CDR3 DNA reads TGTGCCAGCAGCTTAGTTGGCGGGAGAGGGGATGAGCAGTTCTTC. Translation gives CASSLVGGRGDEQFF. The rearrangement links TRBV11-2 to TRBJ2-1, with TRBD2 matching 7 bases. CDR3 length: 15 residues. V lost 1 base, J lost 8 bases, and 8 bases stayed unmatched. Germline values: CDR1 SGHAT, CDR2 FQNNGV.

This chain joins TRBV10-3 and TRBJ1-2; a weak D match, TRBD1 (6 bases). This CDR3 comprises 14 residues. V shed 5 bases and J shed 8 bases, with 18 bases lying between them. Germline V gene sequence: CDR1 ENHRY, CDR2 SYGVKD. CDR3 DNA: TGTGCCATCAGTCAACAGGGCGGTTTTTACGGCTACACCTTC. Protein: CAISQQGGFYGYTF.

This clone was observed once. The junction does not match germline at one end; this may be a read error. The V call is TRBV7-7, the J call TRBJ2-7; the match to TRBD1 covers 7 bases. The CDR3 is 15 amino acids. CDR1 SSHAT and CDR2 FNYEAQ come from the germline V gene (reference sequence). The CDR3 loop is CASSLSPGQSYEQYF. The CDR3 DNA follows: TGTGCTAGCAGCCTGTCTCCGGGACAGTCCTACGAGCAGTACTTC. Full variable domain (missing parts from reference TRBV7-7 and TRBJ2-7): GAGVSQSPRYKVTKRGQDVTLRCDPISSHATLYWYQQALGQGPEFLTYFNYEAQPDKSGLPSDRFSAERPEGSISTLTIQRTEQRDSAMYRCASSLSPGQSYEQYFGPGTRLTVT.

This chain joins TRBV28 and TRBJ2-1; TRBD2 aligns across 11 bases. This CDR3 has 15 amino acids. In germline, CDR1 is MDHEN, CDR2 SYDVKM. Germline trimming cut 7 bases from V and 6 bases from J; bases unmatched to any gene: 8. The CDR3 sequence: CASNPLAGESNEQFF. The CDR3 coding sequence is TGTGCCAGCAACCCACTAGCGGGAGAAAGCAATGAGCAGTTCTTC.

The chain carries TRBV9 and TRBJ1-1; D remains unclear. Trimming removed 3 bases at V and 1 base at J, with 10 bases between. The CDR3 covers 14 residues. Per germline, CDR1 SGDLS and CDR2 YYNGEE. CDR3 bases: TGTGCCAGCAGCGCCTCAGGCGCGAACACTGAAGCTTTCTTT. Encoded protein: CASSASGANTEAFF. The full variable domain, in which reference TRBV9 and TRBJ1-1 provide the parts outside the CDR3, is DSGVTQTPKHLITATGQRVTLRCSPRSGDLSVYWYQQSLDQGLQFLIQYYNGEERAKGNILERFSAQQFPDLHSELNLSSLELGDSALYFCASSASGANTEAFFGQGTRLTVV.

The CDR3 spells CASSGGTSPDYEQYF. As DNA, the CDR3 is TGTGCCAGCAGCGGGGGGACAAGCCCAGACTACGAGCAGTACTTC. The chain combines TRBV9 with TRBJ2-7, with D perhaps TRBD1 (6 bases). The CDR3 length is 15 residues. Germline V gene data show CDR1 as SGDLS and CDR2 as YYNGEE. Trimming cost V 3 bases and J 3 bases, with 16 bases left between them.